The sequence of this T cell receptor (beta chain) was determined in a study of regulatory T cells in long-lasting Graves disease. General study points: Samples came from peripheral blood alone, without thyroid tissue.

Concerning this clonotype itself: Its specificity is unknown.

Sequencing libraries for TCR beta were prepared with iRepertoire HTBI primers and Arm-PCR of CDR3 regions. In TCRdb, the multiplex PCR reads were re-called with MiXCR into one record per CDR3 protein. The table shows 500,000 to 800,000 distinct CDR3 sequences, with roughly 30% occurring only once. Documented time point: persistent/refractory GD, antithyroid drugs over 5 years with positive TRAb. PBMC-extracted RNA yielded the TCR library. American Thyroid Association guidelines defined Graves' disease diagnosis. V was cut by 4 bases and J by 1 base, with 10 bases left in between. The CDR3 sequence is 14 residues long. Germline loops: CDR1 SEHNR, CDR2 FQNEAQ (reference sequence).

The J gene is TRBJ1-1, the V gene TRBV7-9; a weak D match, TRBD1 (5 bases). Sequencing used peripheral blood mononuclear cells (PBMCs), obtained when the disease was refractory, from a patient treated with antithyroid drugs. The clonotype comes from a female donor with Graves disease. CDR3 residues: CASSWQGTNTEAFF. CDR3 DNA sequence: TGTGCCAGCAGCTGGCAGGGAACGAACACTGAAGCTTTCTTT.